This TCR beta chain was observed in a study of blood T cell repertoires in COVID-19 (dated by TCRdb to 2018 to 2020). The study in broad terms: Samples from collaborators originated in the United States, Italy and Spain and spanned both the acute and convalescent phases of COVID-19. The prospective study material was composed of cDNA or gDNA derived from T cells, B-cell-depleted T cells, or PBMCs. Subjects who had been exposed to COVID-19, were actively infected with it, or had recovered from it provided the deeply sampled blood TCRbeta repertoires that made up the dataset. The repertoires were released in a freely available public database intended as a resource for research on the immune response to SARS-CoV-2. The samples were drawn from two sources: the first 160 participants of the ongoing ImmuneRACE study, and 1,000 to 1,500 subjects contributed by 6 global collaborators. The sample metadata nearly always contained a de-identified subject ID, COVID-19 status, age in years and sex. Where available, HLA class I and class II types were obtained from metadata supplied by the sample provider rather than from assay-based typing.

TCRbeta CDR3 regions were amplified from genomic DNA by means of the immunoSEQ Assay, a bias-controlled multiplex PCR. Per the source publication's procedure: The number of nucleated cells in each sample was estimated from the amplification of reference gene primers within the assay. Sequence reads were collapsed and filtered to measure the absolute abundance of every unique TCRbeta CDR3 rearrangement. For each sample, productive Simpson clonality was calculated as the square root of Simpson's diversity index across productive rearrangements. Entries here come from immuneACCESS through TCRdb and include only in-frame sequences with V and J called. Some clones fail to appear in such tables; in the studies checked, an unresolved V gene covers under half of the shortfall, and the cause of the remainder is unknown. That table supplies the V and J calls and clone size; D and trimming were determined from the DNA. The sample includes just over 250,000 clones, with over 75% observed a single time. The ten top clones hold approximately 2.2% of the sample.

The CDR3 holds 12 amino acids from the cysteine to the phenylalanine. The DNA shown is the 36-base CDR3, in frame from base 1. Germline trimming amounts to 4 bases on V and 6 bases on J, with 2 as the count of junction bases outside the gene matches. The germline V gene gives CDR1 as SGHRS and CDR2 as YFSETQ. With regard to this clone: Its cognate antigen has yet to be identified. Per-base qualities were not stored, and no clone one base away is much larger.

Each collaborating institution followed its own protocols to collect whole blood in K2EDTA tubes. For TCRbeta analysis, collaborator samples were shipped as frozen whole blood, as isolated PBMCs, or as DNA extracted from either sample type. Beyond this particular receptor, the publication reports: How much clinical and demographic metadata was included differed by source and by participant, and the metadata was provided uncurated.

The clonotype comes from a woman in her 50s with acute or convalescent COVID-19. Sequenced: peripheral blood. The sequence links TRBV5-1 to TRBJ2-3, with 7 bases matching TRBD1. The DNA sequence is TGCGCCAGCAGCCGGGACAGCGATACGCAGTATTTT. Protein translation: CASSRDSDTQYF.